The 27 T cell receptor beta chains presented below share a single source sample, sequenced in a study of human T cells and chemical hapten exposure. Time point here: patch test 1, 2 weeks after DPC sensitization. The treatment is: therapeutic diphenylcyclopropenone sensitization with weekly scalp DPC. TCRdb re-derived calls from the RACE reads in MiXCR, one entry per CDR3 protein. The data show some 91,000 distinct CDR3 sequences, around 12% seen once. The sequencing here drew on whole blood, taken in connection with sensitization to the hapten diphenylcyclopropenone (DPC). These receptors came from a woman between 40 and 50 years old with alopecia areata. Some clones in this sample may be carry-over from other donors' samples.

The chain uses TRBV29-1 and TRBJ2-5, with 7 bases matching TRBD1. The CDR3 loop spans 13 amino acids. Germline V lookup: CDR1 SQVTM, CDR2 ANQGSEA. The V and J ends lost 7 bases and 5 bases, in that order; junction bases with no gene match: 10. The CDR3 is CSAQGPNGETQYF. The CDR3 DNA is TGCAGCGCACAGGGGCCAAACGGGGAGACCCAGTACTTC.

This clonotype was seen repeatedly, ten times or more. The V gene is TRBV7-2, the J gene TRBJ2-3; 13 bases align to TRBD2. This CDR3 comprises 16 residues. J lost 4 bases, V lost 1 base, and 2 bases had no gene match. The V gene's germline CDR1 is SGHTA and CDR2 FQGNSA. CDR3 sequence (DNA): TGTGCCAGCAGCTTAGGGACTAGCGGGAGTGCAGATACGCAGTATTTT. Translating it yields CASSLGTSGSADTQYF. The full variable domain, its missing parts supplied by reference TRBV7-2 and TRBJ2-3, is GAGVSQSPSNKVTEKGKDVELRCDPISGHTALYWYRQSLGQGLEFLIYFQGNSAPDKSGLPSDRFSAERTGGSVSTLTIQRTQQEDSAVYLCASSLGTSGSADTQYFGPGTRLTVL.

There are a few counts of this clonotype. V and J are TRBV6-4 and TRBJ1-5; a possible D gene is TRBD1 (5 bases). Germline V gene lookup returns CDR1 MRHNA and CDR2 SNTAGT. The CDR3 contains 14 residues. Trimming took 4 bases from V and 6 from J, leaving 13 bases between them. CDR3 DNA: TGTGCCAGCAGTGTATGGGCCGGGGGTCAGCCCCAGCATTTT. As protein: CASSVWAGGQPQHF.

In its sample, this clonotype was seen a few times. The chain combines TRBV20-1 with TRBJ1-2; no firm D call. Between the trimmed V and J ends, which lost 5 bases and 3 bases, there was a span of 10 bases. The length of the CDR3 is 12 residues. The germline V gene encodes CDR1 DFQATT and CDR2 SNEGSKA (reference sequence). Here the CDR3 reads CSAPRTHYGYTF. The CDR3 DNA sequence: TGCAGTGCTCCGCGGACCCACTATGGCTACACCTTC.

This clonotype was seen at least ten times. V and J are TRBV12-3 or TRBV12-4 and TRBJ2-7, with TRBD1 as a possible D gene (6 bases). Trimming pared 2 bases from V and 7 bases from J, leaving 30 bases between. This CDR3 region has 19 residues. The CDR3 DNA reads as TGTGCCAGCAGTTTAACTTTATTCTTTCGGGACAATCGAGGTTGGGAGCAGTACTTC. Its translation: CASSLTLFFRDNRGWEQYF.

This clonotype showed up many times. V gene TRBV7-9 combines with J gene TRBJ1-5; D is unclear. V shed 0 bases and J shed 3 bases, with 0 bases lying between them. Germline assignment: CDR1 SEHNR and CDR2 FQNEAQ (reference sequence). This CDR3 is 12 amino acids long. CDR3 sequence (DNA): TGTGCCAGCAGCTTAGCCAATCAGCCCCAGCATTTT. It specifies CASSLANQPQHF.

This clonotype was counted between two and nine times. The chain carries TRBV7-9 and TRBJ2-2, with D perhaps matching TRBD1 (5 bases). The CDR3 extends over 15 amino acids. Trimming cost V 2 bases and J 3 bases, with 10 bases left between them. The V gene's germline CDR1 is SEHNR and CDR2 FQNEAQ (reference sequence). This CDR3 reads CASSLSQAYTGELFF. In DNA, the CDR3 is TGTGCCAGCAGCTTATCACAGGCGTACACCGGGGAGCTGTTTTTT. Full variable domain (outside the CDR3, taken from reference TRBV7-9 and TRBJ2-2): DTGVSQNPRHKITKRGQNVTFRCDPISEHNRLYWYRQTLGQGPEFLTYFQNEAQLEKSRLLSDRFSAERPKGSFSTLEIQRTEQGDSAMYLCASSLSQAYTGELFFGEGSRLTVL.

This chain links TRBV3-2 with TRBJ2-4; the table's D call, TRBD1, was not checked against the DNA. TRBV3-2 is a pseudogene segment. This CDR3 is built from 14 residues. The chain's CDR3 is CASSQDAREVSQYF. The CDR3, as DNA: TGTGCCAGCAGCCAAGACGCCAGGGAAGTGTCTCAGTACTTC.

In its sample, this clonotype was seen many times. The chain uses TRBV29-1 and TRBJ2-3; TRBD2 might be the D (6 bases). Trimming removed 4 bases from V and 2 bases from J, with 13 bases in between. The CDR3 sequence is 14 residues long. CDR1 and CDR2 (germline): SQVTM, ANQGSEA. The CDR3, as DNA: TGCAGCGTTGGTGCGGGAACCACCACAGATACGCAGTATTTT. Encoded protein: CSVGAGTTTDTQYF.

The chain recombines TRBV15 with TRBJ2-1; TRBD1 or TRBD2 may be the D gene (5 bases each). CDR1 is LNHNV, CDR2 YYDKDF, per germline (reference sequence). The CDR3 loop spans 16 amino acids. The germline V and J ends were trimmed by 1 base and 6 bases, with 16 bases remaining between them. CDR3 residues: CATSRVLSAGSNEQFF. The CDR3 nucleotides read TGTGCCACCAGCAGAGTGTTATCCGCAGGGAGCAATGAGCAGTTCTTC.

The V call is TRBV7-6, the J call TRBJ2-3, with D perhaps TRBD1 or TRBD2 (6 bases each). V dropped 5 bases and J dropped 0 bases, with 12 bases sitting between them. The CDR3 contains 15 residues. From germline, CDR1 is SGHVS and CDR2 FNYEAQ. In nucleotides, the CDR3 is TGTGCCAGCAGCCAGGGGAGGATTAGCACAGATACGCAGTATTTT. This sequence encodes CASSQGRISTDTQYF.

This clonotype was detected ten times or more. The V and J genes are TRBV6-2 or TRBV6-3 and TRBJ1-5, with 9 bases aligning to TRBD1. The CDR3 covers 15 residues. CDR1 and CDR2 (germline): MNHEY, SVGEGT. The V gene end was trimmed by 10 bases and the J gene end by 6 bases; junction bases not matched to a gene: 13. CDR3 in DNA: TGTGCCATCAGCGAAACCGGGACAGGGTTTCAGCCCCAGCATTTT. Its translation is CAISETGTGFQPQHF.

This clonotype was found many times. CDR3 coding DNA: TGCAGCGTTACACTAGCGGTCTCCTACAATGAGCAGTTCTTC. It specifies CSVTLAVSYNEQFF. The V and J genes are TRBV29-1 and TRBJ2-1; 8 bases match TRBD2. Germline trimming cut 5 bases from V and 0 bases from J; bases unmatched to any gene: 3. The CDR3 contains 14 residues. The germline gives CDR1 SQVTM, CDR2 ANQGSEA.

V gene TRBV7-9 combines with J gene TRBJ2-7; TRBD2 aligns across 7 bases. Germline CDR1 and CDR2: SEHNR and FQNEAQ (reference sequence). With V trimmed by 1 base and J by 3 bases, 6 bases remained unmatched. The CDR3 sequence is 15 residues long. CDR3 sequence reads: CASSLVSGGSYEQYF. In DNA, the CDR3 is TGTGCCAGCAGCTTAGTTTCCGGCGGGAGCTACGAGCAGTACTTC.

This clonotype was observed a few times. The chain recombines TRBV20-1 with TRBJ2-7; 10 bases are shared with TRBD1. The J segment lost 6 bases and the V segment lost 7 bases, leaving 9 bases of the junction unmatched. The CDR3 is 13 residues long. From germline, CDR1 is DFQATT and CDR2 SNEGSKA (reference sequence). The CDR3, as DNA: TGCAGTGTTAGGACAGGGGGAGAGGGCGAGCAGTACTTC. It yields the protein CSVRTGGEGEQYF.

The chain combines TRBV6-5 with TRBJ1-5; a weak D match, TRBD1 (5 bases). This CDR3 has 13 amino acids. Trimming pared 5 bases from V and 2 bases from J, leaving 7 bases between. From germline, CDR1 is MNHEY and CDR2 SVGAGI. The chain's CDR3 is CASSTTGNQPQHF. In DNA, the CDR3 is TGTGCCAGCAGTACGACAGGCAATCAGCCCCAGCATTTT.

This clonotype occurred many times. V is TRBV6-5 and J is TRBJ2-5; perhaps TRBD1 as D (5 bases). Trimming pared 5 bases from V and 5 bases from J, leaving 18 bases between. Germline lookup yields CDR1 MNHEY and CDR2 SVGAGI. The CDR3 sequence is 15 residues long. CDR3 coding DNA: TGTGCCAGCAGTCGGACACGGATTACTACGGAGACCCAGTACTTC. It specifies CASSRTRITTETQYF.

This clonotype has only a few counts. The chain links TRBV18 to TRBJ1-1, with TRBD1 matching over 7 bases. Germline CDR1 KGHSH, CDR2 LQKENI. The J segment lost 0 bases and the V segment lost 4 bases, leaving 5 bases of the junction unmatched. The length of the CDR3 is 15 residues. This chain's CDR3 is CASSLPTGMNTEAFF. The CDR3 DNA sequence: TGTGCCAGCTCACTCCCGACAGGGATGAACACTGAAGCTTTCTTT.

This clonotype has just a few counts. The chain is built from TRBV7-8 and TRBJ2-1, with D uncertain. Germline V gene sequence: CDR1 SGHVS, CDR2 FQNEAQ. The CDR3 runs to 14 residues. Deletions cut 5 bases from V and 3 bases from J, with 11 bases between. CDR3: CASSRSRVYNEQFF. In DNA, the CDR3 is TGTGCCAGCAGCCGATCCCGGGTCTACAATGAGCAGTTCTTC.

This clonotype occurred a few times. The chain uses TRBV11-2 and TRBJ2-1; D call uncertain. CDR1 and CDR2 (germline): SGHAT, FQNNGV. The CDR3 loop spans 15 amino acids. Trimming removed 1 base at V and 1 base at J, with 8 bases between. The CDR3 protein is CASSLGLGSYNEQFF. The CDR3 DNA sequence: TGTGCCAGCAGCTTAGGTCTAGGATCCTACAATGAGCAGTTCTTC.

A remark on this clonotype: Compared with germline, one end of the junction differs, possibly owing to a read error. V is TRBV18 and J is TRBJ2-7, with TRBD2 matching over 7 bases. The V gene's germline CDR1 is KGHSH and CDR2 LQKENI. The CDR3 loop spans 13 amino acids. CDR3 loop: CASPPRREGEQYF. CDR3 nucleotides: TGTGCCAGCCCACCACGAAGGGAGGGAGAGCAGTACTTC.

This clonotype came up a few times. This chain joins TRBV29-1 and TRBJ2-7; possible D gene TRBD2, 7 bases. Germline V gene data show CDR1 as SQVTM and CDR2 as ANQGSEA. V gave up 6 bases and J gave up 2 bases, with 11 bases separating them. This CDR3 has 12 amino acids. DNA of the CDR3: TGCAGCGTCAGGGGACTAACCTACGAGCAGTACTTC. Translating it yields CSVRGLTYEQYF.

The chain has TRBV29-1 and TRBJ2-7; 8 nucleotides align to TRBD2. With V trimmed by 0 bases and J by 4 bases, 8 bases remained unmatched. This CDR3 has 15 amino acids. Germline-derived CDR1 and CDR2 are SQVTM and ANQGSEA. CDR3 amino acids: CSVEDSGLAPYEQYF. DNA of the CDR3: TGCAGCGTTGAAGATTCAGGACTAGCCCCTTACGAGCAGTACTTC.

V gene TRBV28 combines with J gene TRBJ2-7; D assignment may be TRBD1 or TRBD2 (5 bases each). Trimming stripped 6 bases from V and 12 bases from J, with 18 bases between. CDR3 length equals 12 residues. Germline loops: CDR1 MDHEN, CDR2 SYDVKM. The CDR3 here is CASSTSLGVGYF. The CDR3 coding sequence is TGTGCCAGCAGCACCTCTCTGGGGGTTGGGTACTTC.

This sequence joins TRBV7-2 and TRBJ2-2; 11 bases fit TRBD2. With 1 base clipped from V and 8 bases from J, the junction kept 3 bases outside the gene matches. The CDR3 runs 15 residues. Looked up from germline, CDR1 is SGHTA and CDR2 is FQGNSA. CDR3: CASSLGLAGSGELFF. The CDR3 coding sequence is TGTGCCAGCAGCTTAGGACTAGCGGGGTCGGGGGAGCTGTTTTTT.

The chain joins TRBV7-2 to TRBJ1-5, with D tentatively TRBD1 (5 bases). The CDR3 covers 14 residues. Germline CDR1 is SGHTA and CDR2 is FQGNSA. Trimming removed 7 bases from V and 1 base from J, with 11 bases in between. CDR3 sequence (DNA): TGTGCCAGCACCCCGGGGCCGAGCAATCAGCCCCAGCATTTT. Residues: CASTPGPSNQPQHF.

This clonotype was picked up many times. The chain is built from TRBV7-8 and TRBJ1-6; 7 bases fit TRBD1. The germline gives CDR1 SGHVS, CDR2 FQNEAQ. The J segment lost 7 bases and the V segment lost 4 bases, leaving 4 bases of the junction unmatched. CDR3 length: 14 amino acids. The CDR3 DNA sequence: TGTGCCAGCAGCTCAAGACAGGGAAATTCACCCCTCCACTTT. Its protein is CASSSRQGNSPLHF.